This entry lists 19 T cell receptor beta chains sequenced from one sample in a study of OX40 agonist ivuxolimab in advanced cancers. Here immunoSEQ multiplex PCR was the method, and the copy in TCRdb shows in-frame clones only, minus some. The sample shows more than 55,000 clones, approximately 88% of them seen only once. The sequencing here drew on CD4+ or CD8+ T cells sorted from blood, taken in a trial of the OX40 agonist ivuxolimab. The receptor set was obtained from an adult with an advanced solid tumor such as melanoma, head and neck, liver or kidney cancer.

The CDR3 loop is CASSPQGGLVAHNEQFF. DNA for the CDR3: TGTGCCAGCAGTCCGCAGGGGGGACTAGTCGCCCACAATGAGCAGTTCTTC. The rearrangement uses TRBV27 and TRBJ2-1, with TRBD2 as a possible D gene (8 bases). Germline V gene sequence: CDR1 MNHEY, CDR2 SMNVEV (reference sequence). Trimming shortened V by 5 bases and J by 5 bases, and 22 bases separated the two germline ends. This CDR3 contains 17 residues.

The chain carries TRBV18 and TRBJ2-1; D is undetermined. V was pared by 1 base and J by 8 bases, with 15 bases between. The CDR3 covers 15 residues. CDR1 is KGHSH, CDR2 LQKENI, per germline. The CDR3 is CASSPRALGLDEQFF. CDR3 nucleotide sequence: TGTGCCAGCTCACCACGGGCCCTAGGGCTAGATGAGCAGTTCTTC.

V is TRBV19 and J is TRBJ2-5, with 7 nucleotides matching TRBD2. This CDR3 is 16 amino acids long. Germline loops: CDR1 LNHDA, CDR2 SQIVND (reference sequence). Trimming took 6 bases from V and 0 from J; bases not matched to a gene: 10. The CDR3: CASRWMAGADQETQYF. The CDR3 nucleotides are TGTGCCAGTAGGTGGATGGCGGGAGCCGACCAAGAGACCCAGTACTTC.

Regarding this clone: Other DNA sequences from this sample encode an identical CDR3 as well. The V call is TRBV7-9, the J call TRBJ1-1, with D possibly TRBD1 on 5 matching bases. This CDR3 is 13 amino acids long. V was shortened by 4 bases and J by 1 base, with 7 bases between the two germline ends. CDR1 SEHNR and CDR2 FQNEAQ come from the germline V gene (reference sequence). This chain's CDR3 is CASSSQGNTEAFF. The DNA for the CDR3 is TGTGCCAGCAGCTCTCAGGGGAACACTGAAGCTTTCTTT.

This chain connects TRBV25-1 to TRBJ2-5; TRBD2 matches 7 bases. This CDR3 has 14 residues. In germline, CDR1 is MGHDK, CDR2 SYGVNS. The junction had 6 bases not matched to a gene; V was cut back by 1 base and J by 7 bases. CDR3 amino acids: CASSEWGRGGTQYF. CDR3 bases: TGTGCCAGCAGTGAATGGGGGAGGGGAGGGACCCAGTACTTC.

This clone was seen more than once but under ten times. The rearrangement links TRBV20-1 to TRBJ1-2; D is unresolved. CDR3 size: 11 residues. Trimming left V 3 bases short and J 1 base short, with 3 bases between. Germline assignment: CDR1 DFQATT and CDR2 SNEGSKA (reference sequence). The DNA for the CDR3 is TGCAGTGCTAGCGATAACTATGGCTACACCTTC. Translation: CSASDNYGYTF.

The V call is TRBV2, the J call TRBJ2-7, with a weak D call TRBD1 (5 bases). CDR1 and CDR2 (germline): SNHLY, FYNNEI. The V and J ends lost 5 bases and 5 bases respectively, with 13 bases between them. This CDR3 region has 13 residues. The CDR3 nucleotides read TGTGCCAGCAGTCCCAGGGCCGACCACGAGCAGTACTTC. Translation gives CASSPRADHEQYF.

The rearrangement joins TRBV10-3 to TRBJ1-1; the match to TRBD1 covers 10 bases. The trim removed 5 bases at V and 11 bases at J, leaving 8 bases unmatched. Germline CDR1 ENHRY, CDR2 SYGVKD. The CDR3 is 13 residues long. The CDR3, as DNA: TGTGCCATCAGTAACGGGACAGGGGTTAGGGCTTTCTTT. It is translated as CAISNGTGVRAFF.

The genes are TRBV7-3 and TRBJ2-2; D is tentatively TRBD1 or TRBD2 (5 bases each). The CDR3 totals 15 residues. The V gene's germline CDR1 is SGHTA and CDR2 FQGTGA. Trimming stripped 2 bases from V and 0 bases from J, with 7 bases between. CDR3 bases: TGTGCCAGCAGCTTAGGGGGTTCGAACACCGGGGAGCTGTTTTTT. Protein product: CASSLGGSNTGELFF.

This clone was detected only a few times. The chain links TRBV2 to TRBJ1-5; D remains ambiguous. Germline lookup yields CDR1 SNHLY and CDR2 FYNNEI. V was pared by 6 bases and J by 6 bases, with 9 bases between. The CDR3 has 12 amino acids. CDR3 nucleotide sequence: TGTGCCAGCAGGGATTACAGTCAGCCCCAGCATTTT. As protein: CASRDYSQPQHF.

This chain uses TRBV7-2 with TRBJ2-7; the match to TRBD2 covers 9 bases. J was trimmed by 3 bases and V by 0 bases; bases with no gene match: 0. Germline V gene data show CDR1 as SGHTA and CDR2 as FQGNSA. The CDR3 spans 14 residues. The CDR3 region is CASSLATSGYEQYF. Written as DNA, the CDR3 is TGTGCCAGCAGCTTAGCGACTAGCGGCTACGAGCAGTACTTC.

This clone was detected only a few times. V usage is TRBV4-3 and J usage is TRBJ1-1; D call uncertain. CDR1 is LGHNA and CDR2 is YSLEER in the germline V gene. CDR3 size: 13 residues. V was pared by 6 bases and J by 6 bases, with 14 bases between. CDR3 amino acids: CASSHGLEAEAFF. The DNA for the CDR3 is TGCGCCAGCAGTCACGGGCTGGAGGCTGAAGCTTTCTTT.

The rearrangement links TRBV11-2 to TRBJ2-2; either TRBD1 or TRBD2 may fit D (6 bases each). CDR3 length: 15 residues. Trimming left V 1 base short and J 7 bases short, with 13 bases between. Germline values: CDR1 SGHAT, CDR2 FQNNGV. CDR3 sequence (DNA): TGTGCCAGCAGCTTAGGGGGGGCCCGTGGCGGGGAGCTGTTTTTT. It specifies CASSLGGARGGELFF.

V is TRBV9 and J is TRBJ2-3; D remains ambiguous. The CDR3 is 12 amino acids. Trimming stripped 4 bases from V and 5 bases from J, with 8 bases between. Germline lookup yields CDR1 SGDLS and CDR2 YYNGEE. The CDR3 is CASSRVGDTQYF. The DNA for the CDR3 is TGTGCCAGCAGCCGGGTGGGAGATACGCAGTATTTT.

J is TRBJ1-4 and V is TRBV2; 8 bases map to TRBD1. Germline V gene sequence: CDR1 SNHLY, CDR2 FYNNEI. CDR3 length equals 14 residues. The junction had 8 bases not matched to a gene; V was cut back by 7 bases and J by 7 bases. This CDR3 reads CASTQTGVGEKLFF. DNA of the CDR3: TGTGCCAGCACCCAGACAGGGGTTGGTGAAAAACTGTTTTTT.

The gene calls are TRBV6-5 and TRBJ1-6; unclear D gene. Germline V gene data show CDR1 as MNHEY and CDR2 as SVGAGI. The CDR3 has 16 amino acids. Trimming left V 2 bases short and J 9 bases short, with 17 bases between. CDR3 protein: CASSYNPRGPFSPLHF. The CDR3 bases are TGTGCCAGCAGTTACAATCCCCGCGGCCCCTTTTCACCCCTCCACTTT.

The chain recombines TRBV6-1 with TRBJ1-1; D perhaps matches TRBD1 (6 bases). The CDR3 consists of 15 residues. Germline V gives CDR1 MNHNS, CDR2 SASEGT. The V end lost 3 bases, the J end lost 2 bases, and 13 bases lay between the germline ends. CDR3 nucleotide sequence: TGTGCCAGCAGTGATGAGTGGGGGCGAAACACTGAAGCTTTCTTT. Translation: CASSDEWGRNTEAFF.

V is TRBV6-5 and J is TRBJ2-7, with D perhaps TRBD2 (5 bases). The CDR3 has 15 amino acids. V was pared by 6 bases and J by 0 bases, with 15 bases between. Germline CDR1 reads MNHEY; CDR2 reads SVGAGI. The CDR3: CASSLYPGSSYEQYF. The CDR3 coding sequence is TGTGCCAGCAGCCTTTATCCGGGAAGCTCCTACGAGCAGTACTTC.

The chain carries TRBV7-8 and TRBJ2-7; 11 nucleotides line up with TRBD2. The junction had 9 bases not matched to a gene; V was cut back by 5 bases and J by 6 bases. The length of the CDR3 is 15 residues. CDR1 SGHVS and CDR2 FQNEAQ come from the germline V gene. CDR3: CASSTDSGRASEQYF. The CDR3 DNA reads TGTGCCAGCAGCACTGATAGCGGGAGGGCGTCCGAGCAGTACTTC.